The text below deals with one T cell receptor beta chain. Its target is not known. J lost 6 bases, V lost 0 bases, and 8 bases had no gene match. The CDR3 covers 15 residues. The germline V gene has CDR1 MNHEY and CDR2 SVGAGI. The source of the sample is a study of T cell responses to AZD1222 COVID-19 vaccine. Measured with immunoSEQ multiplex PCR; TCRdb has only the in-frame clones, and not every one. The table has about 100,000 clones, more than 85% seen once. Study results and limitations: The number of AZD1222 recipients seropositive at baseline was only five or six. Repertoire sampling was restricted to post-peak T cell response timepoints. The sample set comprised mostly white British donors with more females, and clonal diversity was possibly underestimated.

The chain links TRBV6-5 to TRBJ2-7; 7 nucleotides agree with TRBD2. The material was peripheral blood, obtained on day 0 of AZD1222 vaccination. This TCR was recovered from an adult in good health. The CDR3 DNA reads as TGTGCCAGCAGTTACTCGAGAAGCGGGGCCGCCGAGCAGTACTTC. Its protein product is CASSYSRSGAAEQYF.